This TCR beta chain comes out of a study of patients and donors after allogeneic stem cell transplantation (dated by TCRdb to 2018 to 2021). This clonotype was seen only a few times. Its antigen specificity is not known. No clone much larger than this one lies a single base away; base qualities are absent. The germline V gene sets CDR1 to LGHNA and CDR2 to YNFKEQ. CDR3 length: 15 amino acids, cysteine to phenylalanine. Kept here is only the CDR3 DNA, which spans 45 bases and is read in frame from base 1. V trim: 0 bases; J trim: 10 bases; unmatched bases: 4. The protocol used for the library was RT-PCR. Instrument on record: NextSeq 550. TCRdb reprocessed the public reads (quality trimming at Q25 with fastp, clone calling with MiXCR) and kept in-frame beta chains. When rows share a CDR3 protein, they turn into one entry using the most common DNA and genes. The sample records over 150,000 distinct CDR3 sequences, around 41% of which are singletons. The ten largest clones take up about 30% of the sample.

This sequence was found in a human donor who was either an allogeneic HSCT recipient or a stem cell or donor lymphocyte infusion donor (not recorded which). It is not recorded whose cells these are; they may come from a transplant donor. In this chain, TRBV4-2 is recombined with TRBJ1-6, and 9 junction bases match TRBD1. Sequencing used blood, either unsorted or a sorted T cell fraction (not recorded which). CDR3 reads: CASSQDWDRDSPLHF. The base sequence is TGTGCCAGCAGCCAAGATTGGGACAGGGACTCACCCCTCCACTTT.